Sequencing of this T cell receptor (beta chain) was carried out in a study of blood T cell repertoires in COVID-19. Only in-frame clones appear in the TCRdb table, and some are missing; sequencing was by immunoSEQ multiplex PCR. The sample holds over 110,000 clones, 84% seen once. Germline CDR1 and CDR2: MDHEN and SYDVKM. This CDR3 spans 13 amino acids. J was trimmed by 12 bases and V by 6 bases; bases with no gene match: 8. The table lists this clone with a count of one. The chain joins TRBV28 to TRBJ2-1, with TRBD2 matching over 10 bases. Specimen: PBMCs or T cells enriched from blood (not recorded which). The TCR comes from a man over 45 in a cohort exposed to, infected with or recovered from COVID-19 (not recorded which). In nucleotides, the CDR3 is TGTGCCAGCAGCCGTACTAGCGGGATTCGGCAGTTCTTC. Translation: CASSRTSGIRQFF.